This is a list of T cell receptor beta chains from one sample in a study of preoperative IRX-2 immunotherapy in early breast cancer. Profiling relied on immunoSEQ multiplex PCR, and the TCRdb table lists in-frame clones only, not all of them. The table lists 34,000 or so clones, over 90% of them singletons. The biological material was taken from a patient treated with IRX-2 immunotherapy. These receptors were obtained from a human donor with breast cancer. Both conserved end residues are part of each CDR3. A D gene is named only where the DNA matches it firmly. Clone size is stated in some rows and not others, as once, few, many or a class when expanded.

NA	TRBV6-5	TRBJ1-1	NA	16	CASSYGESPLDTEAFF	TGTGCCAGCAGTTACGGGGAGTCTCCCTTGGACACTGAAGCTTTCTTT
NA	TRBV9	TRBJ2-7	NA	14	CASSARRGFHEQYF	TGTGCCAGCAGCGCTCGACGGGGGTTCCACGAGCAGTACTTC
NA	TRBV27	TRBJ1-1	TRBD1	13	CASSIDRGTEAFF	TGTGCCAGCAGTATTGACAGGGGGACTGAAGCTTTCTTT
NA	TRBV6-6	TRBJ2-7	TRBD1	14	CASSQGASSYEQYF	TGTGCCAGCAGCCAGGGGGCTTCCTCCTACGAGCAGTACTTC
NA	TRBV6-5	TRBJ2-7	TRBD1	15	CASSQDRGRFYEQYF	TGTGCCAGCAGCCAGGACAGGGGGAGATTCTACGAGCAGTACTTC
NA	TRBV27	TRBJ2-6	TRBD1	16	CASSSSGGSGANVLTF	TGTGCCAGCAGTTCTTCAGGGGGCTCTGGGGCCAACGTCCTGACTTTC
NA	TRBV11-2	TRBJ2-7	NA	15	CASSLAGQVAYEQYF	TGTGCCAGCAGCTTAGCGGGTCAAGTGGCCTACGAGCAGTACTTC
few	TRBV7-9	TRBJ1-2	NA	14	CASSLVGADYGYTF	TGTGCCAGCAGCTTAGTGGGGGCGGACTATGGCTACACCTTC
NA	TRBV11-2	TRBJ2-2	NA	14	CAKVGRTLERELFF	TGTGCCAAAGTGGGACGGACACTAGAAAGGGAGCTGTTTTTT
NA	TRBV15	TRBJ2-5	NA	16	CATSRTLDRPLETQYF	TGTGCCACCAGCAGAACCCTTGACAGGCCTCTGGAGACCCAGTACTTC
NA	TRBV9	TRBJ2-3	TRBD2	21	CASSPRFVRGLAVSSTDTQYF	TGTGCCAGCAGCCCGCGTTTCGTTCGGGGACTAGCGGTTTCTAGCACAGATACGCAGTATTTT
NA	TRBV7-9	TRBJ2-3	NA	12	CASSPGPDTQYF	TGTGCCAGCAGCCCCGGGCCAGATACGCAGTATTTT
NA	TRBV10-3	TRBJ1-5	NA	17	CAISESSGTSSNQPQHF	TGTGCCATCAGTGAGTCATCAGGGACCAGTAGCAATCAGCCCCAGCATTTT
NA	TRBV7-9	TRBJ2-7	TRBD2	15	CASRKREGPSYEQYF	TGTGCCAGCAGAAAGCGGGAGGGCCCCTCCTACGAGCAGTACTTC
NA	TRBV7-9	TRBJ1-1	NA	12	CASEFGGTEAFF	TGTGCCAGCGAATTTGGCGGTACTGAAGCTTTCTTT
NA	TRBV18	TRBJ2-7	NA	15	CASSPRHLSSYEQYF	TGTGCCAGCTCACCTCGACACCTTAGCTCCTACGAGCAGTACTTC
NA	TRBV6-9	TRBJ1-1	NA	12	CASSLSLTEAFF	TGTGCCAGCAGTTTGTCGCTGACTGAAGCTTTCTTT
NA	TRBV7-6	TRBJ2-5	TRBD2	17	CASSLTGSSGAEETQYF	TGTGCCAGCAGCTTAACGGGGTCTAGCGGGGCGGAAGAGACCCAGTACTTC
NA	TRBV4-2	TRBJ2-1	TRBD2	20	CASSPRTSGGLMTSYNEQFF	TGTGCCAGCAGCCCCCGGACTAGCGGGGGCCTTATGACCTCCTACAATGAGCAGTTCTTC
NA	TRBV7-2	TRBJ2-7	TRBD2	16	CASSYGGTTTTYEQYF	TGTGCCAGCAGCTACGGAGGGACTACGACTACCTACGAGCAGTACTTC
NA	TRBV18	TRBJ2-2	NA	15	CASSTYPTRVGELFF	TGTGCCAGCTCAACCTACCCGACTAGAGTCGGGGAGCTGTTTTTT
NA	TRBV7-9	TRBJ2-4	TRBD1	17	CASSLEVPGGVKNIQYF	TGTGCCAGCAGCTTAGAGGTCCCAGGGGGCGTCAAAAACATTCAGTACTTC
once	TRBV28	TRBJ1-1	NA	14	CASSSQWGASEAFF	TGTGCCAGCAGTTCCCAATGGGGGGCCAGTGAAGCTTTCTTT
NA	TRBV5-5	TRBJ1-5	NA	15	CASSSSGAENQPQHF	TGTGCCAGCAGCTCCTCAGGGGCCGAAAATCAGCCCCAGCATTTT
NA	TRBV25-1	TRBJ1-2	NA	15	CASSEEGFSNYGYTF	TGTGCCAGCAGTGAAGAGGGGTTTTCTAACTATGGCTACACCTTC
NA	TRBV13	TRBJ2-2	NA	17	CASSSYFRGRRTGELFF	TGTGCCAGCAGCTCCTATTTCAGGGGGAGGAGGACCGGGGAGCTGTTTTTT
NA	TRBV5-6	TRBJ1-1	NA	12	CASSLEGLRAFF	TGTGCCAGCAGCTTGGAGGGGTTGCGAGCTTTCTTT
NA	TRBV7-9	TRBJ2-5	NA	12	CASSLGPGTQYF	TGTGCCAGCAGCTTGGGTCCGGGGACCCAGTACTTC
NA	TRBV7-2	TRBJ1-3	NA	19	CASSLRTDVYTSSGNTIYF	TGTGCCAGCAGCTTAAGGACGGACGTCTATACCAGCTCTGGAAACACCATATATTTT
NA	TRBV29-1	TRBJ2-7	TRBD1	14	CSVEDRGQSYEQYF	TGCAGCGTTGAAGATCGGGGACAGTCCTACGAGCAGTACTTC
NA	TRBV9	TRBJ1-3	TRBD1	20	CASSPTVSGTGQISGNTIYF	TGTGCCAGCAGCCCTACCGTTTCCGGGACAGGGCAGATCTCTGGAAACACCATATATTTT
NA	TRBV19	TRBJ2-7	TRBD1	14	CASSIQDRNYEQYF	TGTGCCAGTAGTATACAGGACAGGAATTACGAGCAGTACTTC
NA	TRBV15	TRBJ2-1	NA	12	CATSRTLAEQFF	TGTGCCACCAGCCGGACTCTAGCGGAGCAGTTCTTC
NA	TRBV5-8	TRBJ1-1	NA	11	CASSLVTEAFF	TGTGCCAGCAGCTTGGTCACTGAAGCTTTCTTT
NA	TRBV7-4	TRBJ2-1	TRBD1	15	CASSLGQGRPNEQFF	TGTGCCAGCAGCTTAGGACAGGGCCGCCCGAATGAGCAGTTCTTC
once	TRBV28	TRBJ1-3	TRBD1	15	CASSSGQGLGNTIYF	TGTGCCAGCAGTTCGGGACAGGGGCTAGGAAACACCATATATTTT
NA	TRBV19	TRBJ2-1	NA	15	CASSSSDNSYNEQFF	TGTGCCAGTAGTTCTAGCGATAACTCCTACAATGAGCAGTTCTTC
NA	TRBV19	TRBJ2-3	TRBD1	16	CASSIGWTGYGDTQYF	TGTGCCAGTAGTATAGGGTGGACAGGGTATGGAGATACGCAGTATTTT
NA	TRBV19	TRBJ2-2	NA	13	CASSISLGRELFF	TGTGCCAGTAGTATATCTTTAGGCCGGGAGCTGTTTTTT
NA	TRBV28	TRBJ2-7	NA	16	CASSLLGGRAVYEQYF	TGTGCCAGCAGTTTATTGGGGGGCAGAGCGGTCTACGAGCAGTACTTC
NA	TRBV28	TRBJ1-2	NA	16	CASSLTGGTPPGGYTF	TGTGCCAGCAGTTTGACAGGAGGCACTCCACCGGGGGGCTACACCTTC
NA	TRBV28	TRBJ1-2	NA	15	CASSFNGGPDYGYTF	TGTGCCAGCAGTTTCAATGGCGGCCCGGACTATGGCTACACCTTC
NA	TRBV5-5	TRBJ1-1	NA	13	CASSLSWGTEAFF	TGTGCCAGCAGCTTGAGTTGGGGGACTGAAGCTTTCTTT
NA	TRBV6-1	TRBJ1-4	NA	13	CASSVQGQEKLFF	TGTGCCAGCAGTGTCCAAGGGCAGGAAAAACTGTTTTTT
once	TRBV4-2	TRBJ2-5	NA	14	CASSQGQDGETQYF	TGTGCCAGCAGCCAAGGGCAAGACGGAGAGACCCAGTACTTC
NA	TRBV7-3	TRBJ2-1	TRBD1	16	CASSSQVGTGNNEQFF	TGTGCCAGCAGCTCCCAGGTCGGGACAGGGAACAATGAGCAGTTCTTC